This T cell receptor beta chain originates from a study of blood T cell repertoires in COVID-19. Study overall: The United States, Italy and Spain were the sources of the acute and convalescent COVID-19 samples. The analysed material was cDNA or gDNA that came from T cells, B-cell-depleted T cells, or PBMCs.

CDR1 is SGHNT, CDR2 YYREEE, per germline (reference sequence). CDR3 length: 15 residues. Trimming left V 2 bases short and J 4 bases short, with 15 bases between. TCRdb's copy holds only in-frame clones and misses some; the assay was immunoSEQ multiplex PCR. The repertoire holds about 150,000 clones, 75% to 90% seen once, with under 5.5% in the top ten. The source is a human donor in a cohort sampled during active COVID-19. The source material was peripheral blood. The chain recombines TRBV5-4 with TRBJ1-1; D is ambiguous. The CDR3 loop is CASSLGAEVGTEAFF. DNA for the CDR3: TGTGCCAGCAGCTTAGGAGCGGAGGTGGGCACTGAAGCTTTCTTT.